Presented here are 21 T cell receptor beta chains from one specimen sequenced in a study of OX40 agonist ivuxolimab in advanced cancers. Libraries were prepared by immunoSEQ multiplex PCR; TCRdb keeps only in-frame clonotypes and omits some of them. The sample shows about 100,000 clones, more than 85% of them seen only once. Sample: CD4+ or CD8+ T cells sorted from blood, taken in a trial of the OX40 agonist ivuxolimab. Receptor source: an adult with an advanced solid tumor such as melanoma, head and neck, liver or kidney cancer.

Here the CDR3 DNA reads TGTGCCACCAGCACCCCTAGGGACTCGACCTACGAGCAGTACTTC. Its protein product is CATSTPRDSTYEQYF. The chain has TRBV15 and TRBJ2-7; a weak D match, TRBD2 (6 bases). The CDR3 totals 15 residues. Germline CDR1 reads LNHNV; CDR2 reads YYDKDF (reference sequence). Trimming shortened V by 4 bases and J by 2 bases, and 15 bases separated the two germline ends.

The chain uses TRBV28 and TRBJ2-7; 9 nucleotides agree with TRBD1. Germline assignment: CDR1 MDHEN and CDR2 SYDVKM. This CDR3 has 14 residues. V lost 8 bases to trimming and J lost 4 bases; unmatched junction nucleotides: 9. For the CDR3, the DNA is TGTGCCAGCTTTCCCGGGACAGGGTATTACGAGCAGTACTTC. This translates into CASFPGTGYYEQYF.

This chain connects TRBV2 to TRBJ2-1, with 9 positions matching TRBD2. CDR1 and CDR2 from the germline V gene are SNHLY and FYNNEI. The J segment lost 1 base and the V segment lost 1 base, leaving 2 bases of the junction unmatched. This CDR3 is 16 amino acids long. The CDR3: CASSEDGLASYNEQFF. CDR3 nucleotide sequence: TGTGCCAGCAGTGAAGATGGACTAGCGTCCTACAATGAGCAGTTCTTC.

This clone has just a few counts. V gene TRBV7-2 combines with J gene TRBJ2-7; 8 bases fit TRBD2. The CDR3 is made up of 15 amino acids. Losses at the gene ends were 3 bases for V and 2 bases for J; bases not matched to a gene: 6. Germline V gene lookup returns CDR1 SGHTA and CDR2 FQGNSA. The CDR3 region is CASSFHGGGAYEQYF. For the CDR3, the DNA is TGTGCCAGCAGCTTCCACGGGGGGGGAGCCTACGAGCAGTACTTC.

The chain is built from TRBV5-4 and TRBJ2-5, with 9 bases that match TRBD2. This CDR3 has 15 residues. Germline V CDR1 and CDR2: SGHNT, YYREEE (reference sequence). The trim removed 4 bases at V and 4 bases at J, leaving 8 bases unmatched. The CDR3 DNA reads as TGTGCCAGCAGCCTCGGGCTAGCGGGGCTAGAGACCCAGTACTTC. Its translation is CASSLGLAGLETQYF.

The chain links TRBV25-1 to TRBJ2-3, with TRBD1 as a possible D gene (5 bases). The V and J ends lost 9 bases and 4 bases respectively, with 8 bases between them. The CDR3 covers 11 residues. Germline CDR1 MGHDK, CDR2 SYGVNS. The CDR3 DNA reads TGTGCCAGTCGCAGGGCAGATACGCAGTATTTT. Its protein product is CASRRADTQYF.

The gene calls are TRBV10-3 and TRBJ1-2; D gene unclear. This CDR3 contains 14 residues. Trimming pared 3 bases from V and 0 bases from J, leaving 8 bases between. Germline CDR1 and CDR2: ENHRY and SYGVKD. CDR3 DNA sequence: TGTGCCATCAGTGATCAGGAAACTAACTATGGCTACACCTTC. Encoded protein: CAISDQETNYGYTF.

The V gene is TRBV18, the J gene TRBJ1-2; the D is unclear. CDR3 size: 14 residues. V shed 1 base and J shed 4 bases, with 10 bases lying between them. Germline loops: CDR1 KGHSH, CDR2 LQKENI. CDR3 in amino acids: CASSPQGVGYGYTF. The CDR3, as DNA: TGTGCCAGCTCACCACAGGGTGTGGGCTATGGCTACACCTTC.

CDR3 residues: CASSYGGADRGNQPQHF. The DNA for the CDR3 is TGTGCCAGCAGCTATGGGGGTGCTGACCGGGGCAATCAGCCCCAGCATTTT. The chain carries TRBV7-2 and TRBJ1-5, with TRBD1 as a possible D gene (5 bases). CDR3 length: 17 amino acids. With 4 bases removed from V and 2 bases from J, the gap between germline ends came to 18 bases. Germline V lookup: CDR1 SGHTA, CDR2 FQGNSA.

The chain joins TRBV7-6 to TRBJ2-7; no firm D call. The CDR3 has 13 amino acids. Germline assignment: CDR1 SGHVS and CDR2 FNYEAQ. V was trimmed by 1 base and J by 2 bases, leaving 6 bases between them. Written as DNA, the CDR3 is TGTGCCAGCAGCTTAGAAGGGCCCTACGAGCAGTACTTC. The encoded protein is CASSLEGPYEQYF.

A few counts support this clone. J is TRBJ1-2 and V is TRBV2, with TRBD1 as a possible D gene (5 bases). The germline V gene has CDR1 SNHLY and CDR2 FYNNEI. The CDR3 covers 14 residues. Between the trimmed V and J ends, which lost 6 bases and 8 bases, there was a span of 19 bases. CDR3 sequence reads: CASRDQGGLGGYTF. For the CDR3, the DNA is TGTGCCAGCAGAGATCAGGGTGGTTTAGGAGGCTACACCTTC.

A single count supports this clone. V and J are TRBV27 and TRBJ2-2; 8 bases line up with TRBD2. The V gene's germline CDR1 is MNHEY and CDR2 SMNVEV (reference sequence). The CDR3 contains 15 residues. The V and J ends lost 5 bases and 4 bases, in that order; junction bases with no gene match: 6. The CDR3 reads CASSPQRGSTGELFF. CDR3 DNA: TGTGCCAGCAGTCCCCAGCGGGGGAGCACCGGGGAGCTGTTTTTT.

The chain employs TRBV28 and TRBJ1-2; TRBD1 is a possible D gene (5 bases). The CDR3 contains 13 residues. The V end was cut by 5 bases, the J end by 7 bases, with 14 bases between. Germline values: CDR1 MDHEN, CDR2 SYDVKM. CDR3 DNA sequence: TGTGCCAGCAGTCAGGACAAGTCAGCTGGCTACACCTTC. It codes for CASSQDKSAGYTF.

This clone was picked up one time. This rearrangement joins TRBV20-1 to TRBJ1-2; D perhaps matches TRBD1 (6 bases). Per the germline V gene, CDR1 is DFQATT and CDR2 is SNEGSKA (reference sequence). V was pared by 6 bases and J by 10 bases, with 15 bases between. This CDR3 spans 11 amino acids. The CDR3 coding sequence is TGCAGTGCCTGGGCAGGGGAAGACTACACCTTC. Its protein is CSAWAGEDYTF.

J is TRBJ1-1 and V is TRBV7-8; 9 bases map to TRBD1. This CDR3 is 14 amino acids long. J was trimmed by 3 bases and V by 5 bases; bases with no gene match: 4. Germline V gene sequence: CDR1 SGHVS, CDR2 FQNEAQ. CDR3 sequence (DNA): TGTGCCAGCAGCAAGGACAGGGGTTACACTGAAGCTTTCTTT. The encoded protein is CASSKDRGYTEAFF.

Written as DNA, the CDR3 is TGTGCCAGCAGTGAATTCTCGGACAGATTCTACGAGCAGTACTTC. It specifies CASSEFSDRFYEQYF. This sequence joins TRBV6-1 and TRBJ2-7; the D gene is possibly TRBD1 (6 bases). V was clipped by 2 bases and J by 3 bases, with 14 bases between them. Germline V lookup: CDR1 MNHNS, CDR2 SASEGT. The CDR3 is made up of 15 amino acids.

The table lists this clone with a count of one. V is TRBV7-9 and J is TRBJ2-5, with TRBD2 as a possible D gene (5 bases). V lost 4 bases and J lost 5, with 17 bases in between. Looked up from germline, CDR1 is SEHNR and CDR2 is FQNEAQ (reference sequence). The CDR3 is 15 amino acids. The CDR3 region has the DNA TGTGCCAGCAGCTCCTCGGAGAGAGCGGTTGAGACCCAGTACTTC. Translation: CASSSSERAVETQYF.

J is TRBJ1-1 and V is TRBV27; D is unclear. The CDR3 length is 14 residues. Germline V gene lookup returns CDR1 MNHEY and CDR2 SMNVEV (reference sequence). Trimming stripped 6 bases from V and 0 bases from J, with 11 bases between. The CDR3 coding sequence is TGTGCCAGCAGAACCCCGGCGTTGAACACTGAAGCTTTCTTT. Translated: CASRTPALNTEAFF.

This clone was counted a single time. The rearrangement uses TRBV9 and TRBJ2-1, with a tentative D call TRBD2 (5 bases). The CDR3 length is 15 residues. V was clipped by 4 bases and J by 4 bases, with 15 bases between them. Looked up from germline, CDR1 is SGDLS and CDR2 is YYNGEE. The CDR3 is CASSPRTGEYNEQFF. The CDR3 nucleotides read TGTGCCAGCAGCCCCCGGACTGGGGAGTACAATGAGCAGTTCTTC.

The J gene is TRBJ1-2, the V gene TRBV19; tentative D call: TRBD1 (5 bases). This CDR3 is built from 13 residues. Germline CDR1 and CDR2: LNHDA and SQIVND (reference sequence). Trimming shortened V by 7 bases and J by 4 bases, and 13 bases separated the two germline ends. The CDR3 spells CASISLDSYGYTF. CDR3 sequence (DNA): TGTGCCAGTATTTCCCTTGACAGCTATGGCTACACCTTC. Full variable domain (missing parts from reference TRBV19 and TRBJ1-2): DGGITQSPKYLFRKEGQNVTLSCEQNLNHDAMYWYRQDPGQGLRLIYYSQIVNDFQKGDIAEGYSVSREKKESFPLTVTSAQKNPTAFYLCASISLDSYGYTFGSGTRLTVV.

This rearrangement joins TRBV6-6 to TRBJ2-1; D remains unclear. V was clipped by 6 bases and J by 9 bases, with 15 bases between them. CDR3 size: 13 residues. In germline, CDR1 is MNHNY, CDR2 SVGAGI (reference sequence). The CDR3 region is CASSPSRPLEQFF. The CDR3 bases are TGTGCCAGCAGCCCCTCTAGGCCCCTTGAGCAGTTCTTC.